This paragraph covers one T cell receptor (beta chain) sequence. Its cognate antigen has yet to be identified. Base quality data are lacking; no much larger clone is found one base away. This record belongs to a study of cytomegalovirus exposure and HLA in healthy donors (dated 2017 in TCRdb). Describing the broader study: According to an earlier analysis of a few hundred of the donors, 200 million or so T cells yielded approximately 120 million unique TCR beta sequences and about 300 Gb of sequence data. A later analysis re-examined previously published TCR beta repertoires from more than 600 donors and added high-resolution HLA genotyping to investigate patterns of TCR occurrence. On average, approximately 250,000 unique TCR beta nucleotide sequences were sequenced per donor among more than 350 genotyped donors of the cohort, with about 17% of those sequences being non-productive. Along with the approximately 650-subject first cohort, a separate validation cohort of over 90 different subjects was used. In the later analysis, no new phenotypic data were used to find candidate immune exposures; instead, reliance was placed on TCR beta sequences and their occurrence across donors. Every repertoire in the discovery cohort had been generated on one and the same sequencing platform. Donor age, sex, ethnicity and CMV serostatus were compiled together with the repertoire data. About five DR-DQ haplotypes were handled as single units for association and clustering because linkage in the cohort was strong. An earlier analysis of 450 to 750 of the donors used high-throughput TCR beta sequencing to judge whether each TCR beta V gene segment behaved as functional or pseudogenic. The genetic ancestry cluster associated with self-reported Caucasian donors included about 81% of the approximately 410 genotyped donors. Roughly 300 gigabases of sequencing data and 80 million or so unique TCR sequences were included in an early release covering under 650 HLA-typed donors. The study was designed to test whether signatures of past pathogen exposure could be identified by cataloging public T cell receptors. The study combined high-throughput TCR immunosequencing, statistical association of individual TCRs with disease status, and machine learning to predict cytomegalovirus infection status. The number of donors typed differed by locus, with about 629-630 for A, B, C, DRB1 and DQB1, over 500 for DQA1, 600 to 610 for DPA1, and some 440 for DPB1. In a later genetic analysis, genome-wide SNP genotypes for about 55% of the 666 donors were used, and that subset was treated as a discovery cohort. The study profiled the T cell repertoires of hundreds of subjects by immunosequencing and related them to cytomegalovirus serostatus. Both class I and class II loci were covered by HLA typing, at four-digit resolution.

The library relied on the immunoSEQ multiplex PCR assay. For the multiplex PCR, a mixture combining 60 forward primers for TCR Vbeta segments and 13 reverse primers for TCR Jbeta segments was used. Amplification of the CDR3 region of rearranged TCR beta genes was performed with a multiplex PCR assay on genomic DNA. On the Illumina HiSeq System, the amplified TCR beta libraries were sequenced as 87-base-pair reads. Concerning the study's data processing: A later analysis counted about 80 million unique TCR beta chains across the 500 to 850 repertoires, and roughly 11 million of these chains were shared by at least two donors. A nearest-neighbor algorithm error-corrected the raw reads and collapsed the reads into unique sequences, merging closely related sequences to remove PCR and sequencing errors. To assign V, D and J gene segments, CDR3 sequences were aligned to IMGT reference sequences. For a sequence to be retained, a match of at least six nucleotides to both a V gene segment and a J gene segment was required. A rearrangement was called productive if the CDR3 had no stop codons and remained in frame with V and J, and every other rearrangement was called non-productive. CDR3 was defined by IMGT convention, running from the second conserved V-encoded cysteine to the conserved J-encoded phenylalanine. Sequences without an unambiguous match to a single V gene segment were excluded from the earlier analysis of a few hundred of the donors. An earlier analysis of about 590 of the donors classified V segments as functional when productive rearrangements were above 56.7% and as segregating when the standard deviation between donors was above 5%. A statistical classification framework was developed to diagnose cytomegalovirus status using the catalog of TCR beta chain sequences. In a later analysis, TCR nucleotide sequences were compared against IMGT/GENE-DB human TR gene sequences so that V and J genes could be assigned. A later analysis assigned CDR3 sequences and most-parsimonious VDJ recombination scenarios with the TCRdist pipeline. In a later analysis, each TCR beta chain was defined by its CDR3 amino acid sequence together with its V-gene family, and reads without a unique V-gene family were excluded. To address suspected cross-contamination and a sequencing artifact, a later analysis removed 592 highly shared, low-generation-probability nucleotide sequences. In a later analysis, a clonal expansion index was calculated for each public chain from normalized within-repertoire ranks of inferred template counts. A later analysis computed generation probabilities with a VDJ recombination model fitted to out-of-frame rearrangements, and checked the results against IGoR. Hypergeometric tests were used in a later analysis to score TCR-TCR, TCR-HLA and TCR-CMV co-occurrence, with a repertoire-size bias correction applied to the TCR pairs. In a later analysis, false discovery rates were estimated by permuting HLA or CMV assignments 20 times. A later analysis grouped co-occurring TCRs with DBSCAN, adding TCRdist sequence similarity when clustering within HLA-allele-positive subsets. Repertoires with fewer than 30,000 or more than 120,000 public chains, plus five repertoires with anomalous nucleotide sharing, were excluded from co-occurrence clustering. TCRdb holds this immuneACCESS table with in-frame rearrangements only. Some clones are missing; in checked studies, unresolved V genes explain under half, and the rest has no known cause. The V and J calls and the clone size are those of that table, but D and trimming were determined from the DNA. The sample contains roughly 55,000 clones, 55% to 75% of them found a single time. The ten largest clones take up under 45% of the sample.

V has 2 bases trimmed and J has 0 bases trimmed; junction bases matching no gene number 3. Counted from cysteine to phenylalanine, this CDR3 has 16 amino acids. The read is trimmed to its CDR3 DNA, 48 bases read in frame from base 1. The germline V gene yields SGHRS for CDR1 and YFSETQ for CDR2. Overall study outcomes, separate from this receptor: Because HLA typing was missing for some donors at each locus, association tests included only the typed subset. In a later analysis, about 16,000 TCR beta sequences were associated with specific HLA alleles at a false discovery rate of 0.05. The only immune exposure information available for the cohort was CMV serostatus. A few of the identified cytomegalovirus-associated TCR beta chains were confirmed in vitro to be specific for cytomegalovirus antigens. In a later analysis, HLA-associated TCR beta chains were found to be more clonally expanded and to have lower generation probabilities than equally common non-associated chains. In a later genetic analysis, a missense DCLRE1C variant was associated with V-gene and J-gene trimming of TCR beta chains, and the association was replicated in an independent cohort. According to a later analysis, parvovirus B19, influenza, CMV and Epstein-Barr virus appeared linked to several top co-occurrence clusters. A later analysis found that most CMV-associated TCR beta chains appeared HLA-restricted, with HLA associations seemingly driven largely by CMV exposure. Some IMGT-functional V segments, including TRBV6-2 and TRBV6-3, could not be distinguished by the 87-base-pair reads and were therefore excluded. A further reported finding was that TCR beta sequences accurately predicted the HLA-A and HLA-B alleles for most subjects in the first cohort. According to a later analysis, TCR association rates differed among HLA loci, with DRB1 alleles showing the most associated TCRs and HLA-C alleles showing the fewest. In a later genetic analysis, fewer N-insertions in productive TCRs were reported among donors in an Asian-associated ancestry cluster than the approximately 670-donor mean. A cluster of highly shared sequence variants was judged likely to be a technical artifact of the sequencing pipeline. Cytomegalovirus status was reported to be diagnosed by the classifier with high specificity and sensitivity in both the original and validation cohorts. Correlated functional status among segregating V segments might reflect linkage disequilibrium, but an unknown experimental factor could not be ruled out. According to the authors, the approach could potentially be generalized to other disease states and immunological phenotypes. When HLA alleles, especially DR and DQ, strongly co-occurred, TCR associations were difficult to assign to individual alleles. Sequencing depth was assumed to be roughly uniform across donors in the presence/absence analyses, though that assumption may not hold. An earlier analysis of approximately 540 of the donors showed that most TCR beta V segments appeared in productive rearrangements either about 90% or about 30% of the time, which broadly matched IMGT annotations. A total of 150 or so TCR beta chains were listed by the study as associated with cytomegalovirus. Because counts were too low, about 15 rarely observed V segments, including chromosome 9 orphons, were left out of the earlier analysis of approximately 500 of the donors. The cohort was sequenced for TCR beta chains only, and without alpha or paired-chain data the features that could be detected were limited. Most TCR sequences were seen in very few donors, while some public TCRs were found in many individuals.

The cohort was made up of approximately 700 healthy bone marrow donors. At the time of sampling, all cohort members were nominally healthy, though unrecorded immune exposures were likely present. The donor was CMV seropositive and was included in the group of 250 to 300 seropositive cohort members. Each donor provided a peripheral blood sample, and peripheral blood mononuclear cells were used for TCR beta sequencing. Genomic DNA was extracted from the blood cell samples with the Qiagen DNeasy Blood Extraction Kit. The chain joins TRBV5-1 to TRBJ2-2, with 8 bases aligning to TRBD2. This receptor was obtained from a man aged 40-50 years in good health and CMV-seropositive. The specimen sequenced was PBMCs. This receptor carries the CDR3 CASSLAGATNTGELFF. At the DNA level, the sequence is TGCGCCAGCAGCTTAGCGGGGGCGACGAACACCGGGGAGCTGTTTTTT.